The subject of this entry is one T cell receptor (beta chain). This CDR3 has 17 amino acids. This sample stems from a study of blood T cell repertoires in COVID-19. Overall study: The samples span acute and convalescent COVID-19 from the United States, Italy and Spain. T cells, B-cell-depleted T cells, or PBMCs provided the cDNA or gDNA that served as material.

Per the original data handling: Amplifying reference gene primers gave estimates of nucleated cell counts. Using immunoSEQ multiplex PCR, the repertoire was profiled, and TCRdb retains in-frame clones only, with some absent. Clonal size and the V and J genes are those of that table, whereas D and trimming came from the DNA. The data contain 300,000 to 400,000 clones, 88% of them singletons. This rearrangement joins TRBV12-1 to TRBJ2-3; the table names TRBD2, a call not compared with the DNA. TRBV12-1 is assigned pseudogene status. The TCR comes from a woman between 70 and 85 years old with COVID-19, enrolled during active disease. Sequenced material: peripheral blood. The DNA for the CDR3 is TGTGCCAGCAGCTCGAAACTAGCGGGGGGGTGCACAGATACGCAGTATTTT. Its protein is CASSSKLAGGCTDTQYF.